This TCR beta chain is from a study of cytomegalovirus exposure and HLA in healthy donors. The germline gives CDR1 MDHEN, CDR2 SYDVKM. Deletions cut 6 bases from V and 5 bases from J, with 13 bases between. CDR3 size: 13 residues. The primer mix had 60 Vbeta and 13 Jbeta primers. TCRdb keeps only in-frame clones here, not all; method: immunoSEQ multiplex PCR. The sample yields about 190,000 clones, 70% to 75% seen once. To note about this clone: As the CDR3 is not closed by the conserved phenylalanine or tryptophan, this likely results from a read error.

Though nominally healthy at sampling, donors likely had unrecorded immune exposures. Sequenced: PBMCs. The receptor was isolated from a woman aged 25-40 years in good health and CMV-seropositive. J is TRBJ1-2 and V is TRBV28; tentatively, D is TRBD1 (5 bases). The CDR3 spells CASRIRAGYGYTL. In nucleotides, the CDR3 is TGTGCCAGCAGAATCAGGGCTGGTTATGGCTACACCCTC.